These 12 T cell receptor beta chains were all obtained from the same sample, sequenced in a study of cytomegalovirus exposure and HLA in healthy donors (dated by TCRdb to 2017 to 2019). The library was generated by the immunoSEQ multiplex PCR assay. A mixture of 60 forward primers for TCR Vbeta segments and 13 reverse primers for TCR Jbeta segments was used in the multiplex PCR. TCRdb limited this immuneACCESS table to in-frame rearrangements with V and J called. A share of clones is missing; checked studies link under half to unresolved V genes, and the rest is unexplained. This sample has 160,000 or so clones in its table, and less than 85% of those were observed once. 1.2% to 1.5% of the sample belongs to the ten largest clones. Sequenced sample: PBMCs. The receptors here all came from a man aged 55 to 70 in good health and CMV-seronegative.

This clone appeared a few times. The genes are TRBV30 and TRBJ2-7; D remains unclear. Germline V gene lookup returns CDR1 GTSNPN and CDR2 SVGIG (reference sequence). CDR3 length: 10 amino acids. With 3 bases removed from V and 7 bases from J, the gap between germline ends came to 7 bases. CDR3 amino acids: CAWRRTEQYF. The DNA for the CDR3 is TGTGCCTGGAGGAGAACGGAGCAGTACTTC.

V gene TRBV21-1 combines with J gene TRBJ2-3; the table gives TRBD2 as D, unverified against the DNA. TRBV21-1 is an annotated pseudogene. This CDR3 contains 18 residues. The CDR3 region is CASRPMRGLAGSTDTQYF. The CDR3 coding sequence is TGTGCCAGCAGGCCCATGCGAGGACTAGCGGGCAGCACAGATACGCAGTATTTT.

This clone was counted a single time. The chain carries TRBV6-5 and TRBJ2-2, with unresolved D. The germline CDR1 and CDR2 sequences are MNHEY and SVGAGI. V was cut by 7 bases and J by 6 bases, with 18 bases left in between. The CDR3 consists of 15 residues. CDR3 DNA sequence: TGTGCCAGCACCGACCTCGGGTCTGTGGCCGGGGAGCTGTTTTTT. Translating gives CASTDLGSVAGELFF.

This chain connects TRBV9 to TRBJ2-6, with 8 bases lining up with TRBD1. CDR1 is SGDLS and CDR2 is YYNGEE in the germline V gene. Trimming removed 7 bases from V and 4 bases from J; junction bases left unmatched: 7. CDR3 length: 15 residues. The CDR3 coding sequence is TGTGCCAGCGGTACGCAGGGGGCCGGGGCCAACGTCCTGACTTTC. As protein: CASGTQGAGANVLTF. Looking up the rest from reference TRBV9 and TRBJ2-6 gives the full variable domain: DSGVTQTPKHLITATGQRVTLRCSPRSGDLSVYWYQQSLDQGLQFLIQYYNGEERAKGNILERFSAQQFPDLHSELNLSSLELGDSALYFCASGTQGAGANVLTFGAGSRLTVL.

This clone was seen just once. CDR3 sequence (DNA): TGTGCCAGTACCAGGGGGACCACAGATACGCAGTATTTT. It encodes CASTRGTTDTQYF. The V gene is TRBV7-2, the J gene TRBJ2-3, with 7 bases lining up with TRBD1. After removal of 9 bases from V and 2 bases from J, the junction contained 5 bases not matched to a gene. CDR3 length: 13 residues. Germline V gives CDR1 SGHTA, CDR2 FQGNSA.

This clone was counted only a few times. Other DNA sequences from this sample encode an identical CDR3 as well. The chain carries TRBV11-2 and TRBJ1-1; 8 bases map to TRBD1. The CDR3 runs 14 residues. Germline assignment: CDR1 SGHAT and CDR2 FQNNGV. Trimming took 3 bases from V and 1 from J; bases not matched to a gene: 1. Written as DNA, the CDR3 is TGTGCCAGCAGCTTTGGACAGGGGAACACTGAAGCTTTCTTT. It yields the protein CASSFGQGNTEAFF.

The chain is built from TRBV5-8 and TRBJ2-2; no reliable D call. This CDR3 comprises 13 residues. Germline V lookup: CDR1 SGHTS, CDR2 YDEGEE. Trimming removed 4 bases from V and 6 bases from J, with 10 bases in between. CDR3 in DNA: TGTGCCAGCAGCATTACACGGGCCGGGGAGCTGTTTTTT. Protein: CASSITRAGELFF.

The rearrangement joins TRBV28 to TRBJ2-4, with 7 bases that match TRBD1. J gave up 5 bases and V 5 bases, and 6 bases lay outside the gene matches. Germline CDR1 is MDHEN and CDR2 is SYDVKM. The CDR3 spans 14 residues. This CDR3 reads CASSPGQQQNIQYF. The CDR3 DNA sequence: TGTGCCAGCAGTCCGGGACAGCAACAAAACATTCAGTACTTC.

The chain combines TRBV27 with TRBJ1-2; 8 nucleotides align to TRBD1. This CDR3 is 17 amino acids long. Trimming at V came to 5 bases and at J to 5 bases, leaving 16 bases not matched to a gene. Germline CDR1 reads MNHEY; CDR2 reads SMNVEV (reference sequence). CDR3 region: CASSPGQELFPPYGYTF. The CDR3 nucleotides are TGTGCCAGCAGTCCGGGACAGGAACTATTCCCCCCTTATGGCTACACCTTC.

The table lists this clone with a few counts. This chain uses TRBV2 with TRBJ2-5; D is unresolved. The CDR3 length is 14 residues. V was shortened by 5 bases and J by 1 base, with 11 bases between the two germline ends. CDR1 is SNHLY, CDR2 FYNNEI, per germline. The CDR3 DNA sequence: TGTGCCAGCAGTCAAAGACACCTCCAAGAGACCCAGTACTTC. Its translation is CASSQRHLQETQYF.

The CDR3 sequence is CASSSGPGTYEQYF. DNA for the CDR3: TGTGCCAGCAGCTCCGGACCGGGAACCTACGAGCAGTACTTC. The chain carries TRBV11-3 and TRBJ2-7; D may be TRBD2 (5 bases). Deletions cut 4 bases from V and 2 bases from J, with 12 bases between. Germline V CDR1 and CDR2: SGHNT, YENEEA. This CDR3 is 14 amino acids long.

This chain uses TRBV2 with TRBJ2-2; 9 bases line up with TRBD2. Trimming took 6 bases from V and 5 from J; bases not matched to a gene: 4. Per the germline V gene, CDR1 is SNHLY and CDR2 is FYNNEI. The CDR3 sequence is 14 residues long. The CDR3: CASRLAGSTGELFF. For the CDR3, the DNA is TGTGCCAGCAGGCTAGCGGGGTCTACCGGGGAGCTGTTTTTT.